This entry describes one T cell receptor beta chain. The sample originates from a study of T cell clones after liver transplantation. Generated by immunoSEQ multiplex PCR, the TCRdb table keeps only in-frame clones and is missing some. The sample records about 120,000 clones, 90% being singletons. The sample here was CD4+ T cells from blood, taken 12 months after liver transplant. The receptor comes from a human patient who received a liver transplant. Part of the T cells may come from the graft donor.

The CDR3 bases are TGTGCCAGCAGCTGGACAGGGGACAATGAGCAGTTCTTC. This sequence encodes CASSWTGDNEQFF. This rearrangement joins TRBV7-3 to TRBJ2-1; 9 positions match TRBD1. The CDR3 runs 13 residues. From germline, CDR1 is SGHTA and CDR2 FQGTGA. The V gene end was trimmed by 4 bases and the J gene end by 5 bases; junction bases not matched to a gene: 0.